The source of this TCR beta chain is a study of cytomegalovirus exposure and HLA in healthy donors. Study-wide context: There were 100 million to 130 million unique TCR beta sequences, drawn from approximately 180 million T cells, in an earlier analysis.

The CDR3 extends over 15 amino acids. Germline assignment: CDR1 KGHSH and CDR2 LQKENI. Trimming at V came to 3 bases and at J to 4 bases, leaving 2 bases not matched to a gene. Both 60 Vbeta primers and 13 Jbeta primers went into the PCR. TCRdb keeps only in-frame clones here, not all; method: immunoSEQ multiplex PCR. The table includes about 170,000 clones, more than 80% detected once. Points from the study as a whole: Most of the TCR beta V segments (in an earlier analysis) were productive either about 87% or about 30% of the time.

Comment on this clone: Its antigen is currently unknown.

Specimen: PBMCs. This clonotype was sampled from a male donor in good health and CMV-seronegative. This chain joins TRBV18 and TRBJ2-7; 14 bases are shared with TRBD2. CDR3 bases: TGTGCCAGCTCACCCGGGACTAGCGGGAGTTACGAGCAGTACTTC. Protein product: CASSPGTSGSYEQYF.